The clone carrying this T cell receptor beta chain was detected a few times. These data are taken from a study of neurological immune-mediated disorders. A 10-nucleotide random UMI tagged transcripts in template-switch 5'RACE cDNA synthesis. TCRdb redid the calling of the 5' RACE reads with MiXCR, one entry per CDR3 protein. The sample shows approximately 89,000 distinct CDR3 sequences, around 14% of them seen only once. With V trimmed by 5 bases and J by 4 bases, 4 bases remained unmatched. CDR3 length: 16 residues. CDR1 and CDR2 (germline): SGHTA, FQGNSA. Time point defined: longitudinal time-point 2.

The gene calls are TRBV7-2 and TRBJ2-2, with 13 bases aligning to TRBD2. Input material: PBMCs. The TCR comes from a female donor with HTLV-1-associated myelopathy (HAM/TSP). CDR3 bases: TGTGCCAGCAGCCTCGGACTAGCGGGGGCCACCGGGGAGCTGTTTTTT. Translation gives CASSLGLAGATGELFF.